A single T cell receptor (beta chain) is shown here with its context. Its antigen is unidentified. The repertoire was sequenced with immunoSEQ multiplex PCR; TCRdb's copy has only in-frame clones and lacks some. Here the sample spans some 64,000 clones, 70% to 90% being singletons. There was relapse after autologous stem cell transplantation in every patient, and there was variation in brentuximab vedotin exposure. Complete response, partial response or progressive disease constituted the best responses recorded. These data belong to a study of PD-1 blockade in classical Hodgkin lymphoma. Trimming removed 3 bases at V and 10 bases at J, with 19 bases between. Germline V gene lookup returns CDR1 LNHDA and CDR2 SQIVND (reference sequence). The CDR3 spans 15 residues. The study, taken as a whole, reports: Complete responders entered with baseline diversity on par with newly diagnosed patients, the results showed.

The sample consisted of peripheral blood mononuclear cells (PBMCs), taken at baseline. The clonotype comes from a human donor with classical Hodgkin lymphoma. The V and J genes are TRBV19 and TRBJ2-1; tentative D call: TRBD2 (5 bases). The CDR3 loop is CASSMSFGVAYEQFF. The CDR3 DNA is TGTGCCAGTAGTATGTCGTTCGGGGTAGCGTACGAGCAGTTCTTC.